The sequence of this T cell receptor beta chain was determined in a study of T cells expressing NK-cell markers. Study background: HCMV serostatus: most of the eight sequenced donors positive, one negative.

Following a re-call of the 5' RACE reads, TCRdb has one entry per CDR3 protein and lacks DNA. Its table lists over 100,000 distinct CDR3 sequences. CDR3 size: 15 residues. Germline V lookup: CDR1 SGHNT, CDR2 YYREEE (reference sequence). The sequenced sample consisted of blood T cells: a sorted CD56 or NKG2C T cell subset, CD4+ or CD8+ T cells, or bulk PBMC T cells (not recorded which). The chain carries TRBV5-4 and TRBJ1-1. This receptor was identified in a woman aged 18 to 75 in good health. The CDR3 loop reads CASSLAGRSNTEAFF.